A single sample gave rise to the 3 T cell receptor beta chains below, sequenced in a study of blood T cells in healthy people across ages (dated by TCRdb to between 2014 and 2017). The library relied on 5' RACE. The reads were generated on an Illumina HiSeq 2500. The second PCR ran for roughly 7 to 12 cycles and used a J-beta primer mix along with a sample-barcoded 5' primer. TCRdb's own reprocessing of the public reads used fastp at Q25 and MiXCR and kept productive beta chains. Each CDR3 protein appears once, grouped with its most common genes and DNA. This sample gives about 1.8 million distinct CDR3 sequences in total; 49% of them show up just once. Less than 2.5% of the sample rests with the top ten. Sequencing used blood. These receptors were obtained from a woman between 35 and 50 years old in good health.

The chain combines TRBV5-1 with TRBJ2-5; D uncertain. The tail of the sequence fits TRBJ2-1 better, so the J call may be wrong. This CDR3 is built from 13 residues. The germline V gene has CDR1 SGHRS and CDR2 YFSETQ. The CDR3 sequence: CASSPPASETQFF. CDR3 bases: TGCGCCAGCAGCCCCCCCGCATCGGAGACCCAGTTCTTC.

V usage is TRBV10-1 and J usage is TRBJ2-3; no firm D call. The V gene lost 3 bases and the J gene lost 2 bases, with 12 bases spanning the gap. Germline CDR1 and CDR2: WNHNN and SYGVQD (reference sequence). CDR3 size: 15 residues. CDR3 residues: CASSDGAIYTDTQYF. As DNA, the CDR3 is TGCGCCAGCAGTGACGGAGCTATCTACACAGATACGCAGTATTTT.

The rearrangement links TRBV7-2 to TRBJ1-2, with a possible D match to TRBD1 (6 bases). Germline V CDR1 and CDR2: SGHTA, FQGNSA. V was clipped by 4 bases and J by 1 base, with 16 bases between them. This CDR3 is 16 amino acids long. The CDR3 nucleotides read TGTGCCAGCAGCTCCGGGGGACCGGACAGTAACTATGGCTACACCTTC. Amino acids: CASSSGGPDSNYGYTF.